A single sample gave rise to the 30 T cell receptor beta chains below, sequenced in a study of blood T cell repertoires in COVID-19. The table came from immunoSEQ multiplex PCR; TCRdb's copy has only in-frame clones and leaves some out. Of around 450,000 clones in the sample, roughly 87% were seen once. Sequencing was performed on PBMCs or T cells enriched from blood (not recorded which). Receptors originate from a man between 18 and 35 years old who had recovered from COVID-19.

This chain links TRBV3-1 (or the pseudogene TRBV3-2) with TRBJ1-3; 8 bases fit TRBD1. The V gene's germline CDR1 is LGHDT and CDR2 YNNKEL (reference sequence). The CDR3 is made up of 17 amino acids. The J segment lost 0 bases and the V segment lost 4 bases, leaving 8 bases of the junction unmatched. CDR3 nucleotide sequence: TGTGCCAGCAGCCCCCGGACAGGGCTGAGCTCTGGAAACACCATATATTTT. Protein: CASSPRTGLSSGNTIYF.

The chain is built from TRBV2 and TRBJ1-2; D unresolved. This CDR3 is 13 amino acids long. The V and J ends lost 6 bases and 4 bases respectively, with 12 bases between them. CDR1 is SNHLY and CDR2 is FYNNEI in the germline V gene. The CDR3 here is CASRASFSYGYTF. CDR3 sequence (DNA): TGTGCCAGCAGAGCCTCCTTTAGCTATGGCTACACCTTC.

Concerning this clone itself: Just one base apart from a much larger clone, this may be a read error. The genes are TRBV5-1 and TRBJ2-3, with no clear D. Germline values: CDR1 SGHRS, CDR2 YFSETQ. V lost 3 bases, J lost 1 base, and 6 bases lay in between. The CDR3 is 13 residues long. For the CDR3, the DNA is TGCGCCAGCAGCTCCGGAGGCACAGATACGCAGTATTTT. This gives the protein CASSSGGTDTQYF.

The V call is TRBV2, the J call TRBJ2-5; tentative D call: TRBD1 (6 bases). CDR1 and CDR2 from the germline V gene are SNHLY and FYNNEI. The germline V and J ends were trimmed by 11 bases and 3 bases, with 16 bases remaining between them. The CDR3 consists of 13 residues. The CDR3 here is CAGAGTSEETQYF. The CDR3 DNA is TGTGCCGGCGCCGGGACATCGGAAGAGACCCAGTACTTC.

The CDR3, as DNA: TGTGCCAGCAGTCCCGGGGACACTGAAGCTTTCTTT. Amino acids: CASSPGDTEAFF. The rearrangement uses TRBV27 and TRBJ1-1; D is undetermined. Germline loops: CDR1 MNHEY, CDR2 SMNVEV (reference sequence). V was pared by 5 bases and J by 3 bases, with 7 bases between. This CDR3 has 12 residues.

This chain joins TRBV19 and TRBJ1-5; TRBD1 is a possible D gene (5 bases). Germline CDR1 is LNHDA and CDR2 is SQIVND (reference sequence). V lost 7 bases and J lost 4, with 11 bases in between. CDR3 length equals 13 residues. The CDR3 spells CASTKQVNQPQHF. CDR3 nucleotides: TGTGCCAGTACCAAACAGGTAAATCAGCCCCAGCATTTT.

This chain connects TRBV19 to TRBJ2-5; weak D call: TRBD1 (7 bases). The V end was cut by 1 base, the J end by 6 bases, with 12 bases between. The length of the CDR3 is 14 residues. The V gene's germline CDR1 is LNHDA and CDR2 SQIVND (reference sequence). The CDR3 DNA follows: TGTGCCAGTAGTATAGCGGAGGGGGCGAAGACCCAGTACTTC. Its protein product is CASSIAEGAKTQYF.

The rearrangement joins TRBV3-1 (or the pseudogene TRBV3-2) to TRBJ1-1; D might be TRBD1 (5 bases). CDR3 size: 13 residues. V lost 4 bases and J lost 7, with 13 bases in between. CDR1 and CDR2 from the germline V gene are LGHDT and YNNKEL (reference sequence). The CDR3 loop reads CASSPLGGGEAFF. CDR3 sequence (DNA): TGTGCCAGCAGCCCCCTGGGGGGAGGTGAAGCTTTCTTT.

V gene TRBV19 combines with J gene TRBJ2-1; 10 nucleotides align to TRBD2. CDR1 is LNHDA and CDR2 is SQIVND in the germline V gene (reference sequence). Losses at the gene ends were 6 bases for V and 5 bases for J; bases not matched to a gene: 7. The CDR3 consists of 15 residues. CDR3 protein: CASRTGLAENNEQFF. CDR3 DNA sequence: TGTGCCAGTAGGACTGGACTAGCGGAAAACAATGAGCAGTTCTTC.

The CDR3 here is CASSPPFTDTQYF. In nucleotides, the CDR3 is TGTGCCAGCAGCCCCCCCTTCACAGATACGCAGTATTTT. The rearrangement links TRBV11-2 to TRBJ2-3; D unclear. V was shortened by 5 bases and J by 2 bases, with 8 bases between the two germline ends. Germline V gives CDR1 SGHAT, CDR2 FQNNGV. The CDR3 is 13 amino acids.

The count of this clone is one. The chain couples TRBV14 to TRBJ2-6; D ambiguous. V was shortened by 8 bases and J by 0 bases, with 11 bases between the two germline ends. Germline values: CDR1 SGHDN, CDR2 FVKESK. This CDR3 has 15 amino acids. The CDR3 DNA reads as TGTGCCAGCCGTCACAGCCTCTCTGGGGCCAACGTCCTGACTTTC. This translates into CASRHSLSGANVLTF.

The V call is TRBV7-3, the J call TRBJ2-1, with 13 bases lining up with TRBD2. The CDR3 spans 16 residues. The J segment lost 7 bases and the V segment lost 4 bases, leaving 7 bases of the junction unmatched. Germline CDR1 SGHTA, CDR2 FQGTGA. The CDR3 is CASSSSGTSGMNEQFF. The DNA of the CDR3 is TGTGCCAGCAGCTCCTCCGGGACTAGCGGGATGAATGAGCAGTTCTTC.

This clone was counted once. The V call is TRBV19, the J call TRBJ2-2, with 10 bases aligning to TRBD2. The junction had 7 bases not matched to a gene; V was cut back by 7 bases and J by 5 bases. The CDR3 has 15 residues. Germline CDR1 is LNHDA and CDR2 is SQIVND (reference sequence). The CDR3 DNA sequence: TGTGCCAGTACACTTAGCGGGAGGTTGACCGGGGAGCTGTTTTTT. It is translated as CASTLSGRLTGELFF.

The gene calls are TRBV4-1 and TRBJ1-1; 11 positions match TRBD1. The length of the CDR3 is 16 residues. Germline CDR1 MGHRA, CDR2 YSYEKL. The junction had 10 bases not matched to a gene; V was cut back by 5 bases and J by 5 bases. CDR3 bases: TGCGCCAGCAGCATTAGGGACAGGGGGAGGAATACTGAAGCTTTCTTT. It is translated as CASSIRDRGRNTEAFF.

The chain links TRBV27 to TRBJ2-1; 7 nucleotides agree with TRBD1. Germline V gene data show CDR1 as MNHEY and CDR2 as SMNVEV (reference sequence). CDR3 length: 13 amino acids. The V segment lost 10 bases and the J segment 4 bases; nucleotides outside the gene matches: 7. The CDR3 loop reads CATAGTVYNEQFF. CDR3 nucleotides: TGTGCCACCGCCGGGACAGTATACAATGAGCAGTTCTTC.

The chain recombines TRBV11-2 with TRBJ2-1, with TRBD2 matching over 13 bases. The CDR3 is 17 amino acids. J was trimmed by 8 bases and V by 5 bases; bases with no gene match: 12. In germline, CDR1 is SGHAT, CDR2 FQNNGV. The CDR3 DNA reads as TGTGCCAGCAGCGTCGGGACTAGCGGGAACCTTAGAGATGAGCAGTTCTTC. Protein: CASSVGTSGNLRDEQFF.

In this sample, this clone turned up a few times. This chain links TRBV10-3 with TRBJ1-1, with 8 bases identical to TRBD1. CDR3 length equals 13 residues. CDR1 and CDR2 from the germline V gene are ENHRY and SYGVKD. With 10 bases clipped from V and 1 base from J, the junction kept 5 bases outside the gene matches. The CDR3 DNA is TGTGCCACCCGGACAGGGACGAACACTGAAGCTTTCTTT. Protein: CATRTGTNTEAFF.

The CDR3 nucleotides are TGTGCCAGCAGCCGGACAGGACAGGGACGTAACTATGGCTACACCTTC. It codes for CASSRTGQGRNYGYTF. J is TRBJ1-2 and V is TRBV7-9; 8 bases fit TRBD1. Germline values: CDR1 SEHNR, CDR2 FQNEAQ (reference sequence). With V trimmed by 5 bases and J by 1 base, 9 bases remained unmatched. The CDR3 has 16 residues.

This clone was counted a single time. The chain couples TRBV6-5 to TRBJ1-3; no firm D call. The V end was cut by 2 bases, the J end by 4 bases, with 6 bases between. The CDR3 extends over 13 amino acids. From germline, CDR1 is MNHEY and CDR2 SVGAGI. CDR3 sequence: CASSYRVGNTIYF. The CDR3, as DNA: TGTGCCAGCAGTTACCGTGTCGGAAACACCATATATTTT.

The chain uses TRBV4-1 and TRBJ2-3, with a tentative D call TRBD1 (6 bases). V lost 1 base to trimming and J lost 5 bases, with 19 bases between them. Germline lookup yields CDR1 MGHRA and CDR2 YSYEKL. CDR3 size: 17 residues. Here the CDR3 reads CASSQGQLGGREDTQYF. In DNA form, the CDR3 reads TGCGCCAGCAGCCAAGGTCAATTAGGGGGTCGGGAAGATACGCAGTATTTT.

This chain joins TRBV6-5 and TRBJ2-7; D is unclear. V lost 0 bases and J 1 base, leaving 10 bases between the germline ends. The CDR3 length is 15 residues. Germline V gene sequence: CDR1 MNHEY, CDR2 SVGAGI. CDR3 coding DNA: TGTGCCAGCAGTTACTCGAACGCAGGATCCTACGAGCAGTACTTC. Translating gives CASSYSNAGSYEQYF.

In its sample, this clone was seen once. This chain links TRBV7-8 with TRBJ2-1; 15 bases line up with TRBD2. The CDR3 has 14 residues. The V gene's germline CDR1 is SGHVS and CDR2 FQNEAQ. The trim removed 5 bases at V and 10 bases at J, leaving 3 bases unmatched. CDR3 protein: CASSLGTSGGEQFF. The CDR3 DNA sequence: TGTGCCAGCAGCCTCGGGACTAGCGGGGGGGAGCAGTTCTTC.

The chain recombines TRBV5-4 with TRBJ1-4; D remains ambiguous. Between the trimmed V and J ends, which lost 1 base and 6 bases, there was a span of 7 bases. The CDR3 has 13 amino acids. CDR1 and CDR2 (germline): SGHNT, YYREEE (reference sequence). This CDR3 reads CASSLTRDEKLFF. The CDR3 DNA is TGTGCCAGCAGCTTGACGAGGGATGAAAAACTGTTTTTT.

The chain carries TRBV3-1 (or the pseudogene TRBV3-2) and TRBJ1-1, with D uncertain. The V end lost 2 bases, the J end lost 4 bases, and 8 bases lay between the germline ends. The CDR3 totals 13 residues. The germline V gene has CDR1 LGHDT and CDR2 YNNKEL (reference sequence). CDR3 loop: CASSQRGGTEAFF. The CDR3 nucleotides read TGTGCCAGCAGCCAACGGGGAGGCACTGAAGCTTTCTTT.

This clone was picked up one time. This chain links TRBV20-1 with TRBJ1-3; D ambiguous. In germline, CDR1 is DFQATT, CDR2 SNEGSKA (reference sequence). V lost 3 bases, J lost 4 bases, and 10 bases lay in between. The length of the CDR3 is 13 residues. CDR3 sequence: CSASRQRGNTIYF. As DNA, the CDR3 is TGCAGTGCTAGTAGGCAGCGCGGAAACACCATATATTTT.

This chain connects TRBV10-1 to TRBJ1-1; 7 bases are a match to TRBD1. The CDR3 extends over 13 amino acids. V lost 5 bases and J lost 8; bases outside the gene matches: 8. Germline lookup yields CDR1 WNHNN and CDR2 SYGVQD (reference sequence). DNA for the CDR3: TGCGCCAGCAGTCCCGGACAGGTAGTGGAAGCTTTCTTT. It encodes CASSPGQVVEAFF.

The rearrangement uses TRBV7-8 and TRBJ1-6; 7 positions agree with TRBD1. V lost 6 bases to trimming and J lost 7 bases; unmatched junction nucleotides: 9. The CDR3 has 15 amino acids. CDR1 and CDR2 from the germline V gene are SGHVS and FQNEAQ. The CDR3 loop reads CASSYPDRKNSPLHF. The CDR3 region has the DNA TGTGCCAGCAGTTACCCGGACAGGAAAAATTCACCCCTCCACTTT.

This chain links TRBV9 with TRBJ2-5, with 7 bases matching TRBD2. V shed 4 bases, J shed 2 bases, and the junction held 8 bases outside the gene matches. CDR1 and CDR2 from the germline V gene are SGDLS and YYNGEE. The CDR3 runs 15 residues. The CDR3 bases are TGTGCCAGCAGCCGCGGGACTAAGAGACAAGAGACCCAGTACTTC. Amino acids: CASSRGTKRQETQYF.

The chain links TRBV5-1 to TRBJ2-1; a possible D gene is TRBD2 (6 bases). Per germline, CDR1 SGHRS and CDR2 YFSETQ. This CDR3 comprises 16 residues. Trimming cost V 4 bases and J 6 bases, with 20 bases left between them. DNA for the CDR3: TGCGCCAGCAGCGGCGTAGCGGCCAGGCTTGGCAATGAGCAGTTCTTC. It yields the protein CASSGVAARLGNEQFF.

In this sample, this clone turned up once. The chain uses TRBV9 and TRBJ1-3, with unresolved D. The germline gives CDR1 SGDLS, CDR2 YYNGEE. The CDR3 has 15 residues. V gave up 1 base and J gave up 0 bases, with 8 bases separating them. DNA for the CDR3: TGTGCCAGCAGCGTACTCCCAGACTCTGGAAACACCATATATTTT. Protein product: CASSVLPDSGNTIYF.